These 26 T cell receptor beta chains share one sample of origin, sequenced in a study of blood T cell repertoires in COVID-19. Produced via immunoSEQ multiplex PCR; TCRdb's table is partial and in-frame only. The sample has approximately 140,000 clones, around 89% seen once. Sample: peripheral blood. The source of these receptors is a man between 65 and 85 years old with active COVID-19.

This clone has just one count. The J gene is TRBJ2-7, the V gene TRBV19, with TRBD1 identical over 11 bases. The V gene's germline CDR1 is LNHDA and CDR2 SQIVND (reference sequence). The ends lost 7 bases at V and 3 bases at J; junction bases unmatched: 8. This CDR3 is built from 15 residues. The CDR3 DNA follows: TGTGCCAGTAACTCCCCCGGGACAGGGGGCTACGAGCAGTACTTC. This sequence encodes CASNSPGTGGYEQYF. The whole variable domain, remainder taken from reference TRBV19 and TRBJ2-7, is DGGITQSPKYLFRKEGQNVTLSCEQNLNHDAMYWYRQDPGQGLRLIYYSQIVNDFQKGDIAEGYSVSREKKESFPLTVTSAQKNPTAFYLCASNSPGTGGYEQYFGPGTRLTVT.

This clone has just one count. CDR3 nucleotides: TGTGCCAGCAGTGACAGGGGGTTCACAGATACGCAGTATTTT. Amino acids: CASSDRGFTDTQYF. The chain carries TRBV6-1 and TRBJ2-3; 7 bases agree with TRBD1. Germline CDR1 reads MNHNS; CDR2 reads SASEGT. This CDR3 has 14 amino acids. V was pared by 3 bases and J by 2 bases, with 2 bases of the junction left unmatched.

V and J are TRBV5-6 and TRBJ2-7; D might be TRBD2 (6 bases). Germline CDR1 and CDR2: SGHDT and YYEEEE. The CDR3 runs to 14 residues. With 2 bases removed from V and 1 base from J, the gap between germline ends came to 10 bases. CDR3 residues: CASSFWGRSYEQYF. CDR3 in DNA: TGTGCCAGCAGCTTTTGGGGGAGGTCCTACGAGCAGTACTTC.

This chain connects TRBV9 to TRBJ2-7; TRBD2 is a possible D gene (5 bases). From germline, CDR1 is SGDLS and CDR2 YYNGEE. V lost 1 base and J lost 7, with 9 bases in between. The length of the CDR3 is 12 residues. The CDR3 region is CASSVPSGEQYF. The CDR3 bases are TGTGCCAGCAGCGTACCCTCGGGAGAGCAGTACTTC.

The chain uses TRBV28 and TRBJ1-5; tentatively, D is TRBD1 (5 bases). Trimming shortened V by 5 bases and J by 6 bases, and 8 bases separated the two germline ends. The CDR3 totals 12 residues. Germline assignment: CDR1 MDHEN and CDR2 SYDVKM. For the CDR3, the DNA is TGTGCCAGCAGTCCTCAGGGTCAGCCCCAGCATTTT. Its translation is CASSPQGQPQHF.

This clone came up a few times. The chain links TRBV6-6 to TRBJ2-7; the match to TRBD1 covers 10 bases. V shed 5 bases and J 7 bases; nucleotides not matched to a gene: 5. The germline gives CDR1 MNHNY, CDR2 SVGAGI (reference sequence). The CDR3 length is 13 residues. The CDR3 coding sequence is TGTGCCAGCAGTCGACAGGGGGCAAGGGAGCAGTACTTC. Its translation: CASSRQGAREQYF.

The rearrangement links TRBV6-4 to TRBJ1-1, with 7 positions matching TRBD1. The CDR3 covers 13 residues. V trimming: 6 bases; J trimming: 7 bases; junction bases outside the gene matches: 8. The V gene's germline CDR1 is MRHNA and CDR2 SNTAGT. CDR3 nucleotide sequence: TGTGCCAGCAGCCAAGACAGGGAAGGTGAAGCTTTCTTT. Translation: CASSQDREGEAFF.

In this sample, this clone turned up a few times. This rearrangement joins TRBV6-2 or TRBV6-3 to TRBJ1-2; 7 positions match TRBD1. Trimming cost V 7 bases and J 5 bases; bases outside gene matches: 10. Germline lookup yields CDR1 MNHEY and CDR2 SVGEGT. The CDR3 sequence is 14 residues long. The CDR3 loop is CASTSSGQMYGYTF. The CDR3 region has the DNA TGTGCCAGCACTTCCTCGGGACAGATGTATGGCTACACCTTC.

The gene calls are TRBV14 and TRBJ2-2; D is unresolved. Trimming took 0 bases from V and 5 from J, leaving 4 bases between them. The germline V gene has CDR1 SGHDN and CDR2 FVKESK. This CDR3 has 13 residues. Here the CDR3 DNA reads TGTGCCAGCAGCCAAGAACAGACCGGGGAGCTGTTTTTT. This encodes CASSQEQTGELFF.

The rearrangement links TRBV7-2 to TRBJ1-6; D is perhaps TRBD1 (5 bases). The CDR3 length is 13 residues. CDR1 is SGHTA and CDR2 is FQGNSA in the germline V gene. V was cut by 5 bases and J by 7 bases, with 9 bases left in between. The CDR3 loop reads CASSLPGNSPLHF. The CDR3 coding sequence is TGTGCCAGCAGCCTGCCAGGGAATTCACCCCTCCACTTT.

The chain uses TRBV30 and TRBJ1-4, with 9 bases identical to TRBD1. With 7 bases clipped from V and 10 bases from J, the junction kept 16 bases outside the gene matches. CDR1 and CDR2 from the germline V gene are GTSNPN and SVGIG (reference sequence). The CDR3 has 15 residues. This CDR3 reads CASSGTGKVVGKLFF. Here the CDR3 DNA reads TGTGCCTCCTCCGGGACAGGGAAGGTAGTCGGAAAACTGTTTTTT.

The chain has TRBV9 and TRBJ2-1; 16 bases align to TRBD2. The ends lost 0 bases at V and 7 bases at J; junction bases unmatched: 1. The germline V gene has CDR1 SGDLS and CDR2 YYNGEE. This CDR3 comprises 16 residues. The CDR3 reads CASSVAGLAGGNEQFF. CDR3 DNA: TGTGCCAGCAGCGTAGCGGGACTAGCGGGAGGGAATGAGCAGTTCTTC.

The J gene is TRBJ2-3, the V gene TRBV20-1; the match to TRBD1 covers 9 bases. This CDR3 comprises 16 residues. V was pared by 3 bases and J by 1 base, with 8 bases of the junction left unmatched. Germline V gene sequence: CDR1 DFQATT, CDR2 SNEGSKA (reference sequence). CDR3 loop: CSASGIRDRGTDTQYF. In nucleotides, the CDR3 is TGCAGTGCTAGTGGAATCCGGGACAGGGGCACAGATACGCAGTATTTT.

This clone has a single count. This sequence joins TRBV10-1 and TRBJ2-7; the D is unclear. Germline V gene sequence: CDR1 WNHNN, CDR2 SYGVQD (reference sequence). Trimming left V 9 bases short and J 5 bases short, with 20 bases between. CDR3 size: 14 residues. CDR3 nucleotide sequence: TGCGCCAGTTCTTCCTACAGATTTCTCCACGAGCAGTACTTC. Protein product: CASSSYRFLHEQYF.

The genes are TRBV5-1 and TRBJ2-1; 9 nucleotides line up with TRBD2. Per germline, CDR1 SGHRS and CDR2 YFSETQ. The CDR3 sequence is 17 residues long. J gave up 8 bases and V 1 base, and 13 bases lay outside the gene matches. The CDR3 DNA reads TGCGCCAGCAGCTTGTCCGTAGGGAGTAGCGGGAGTTATGAGCAGTTCTTC. It translates to CASSLSVGSSGSYEQFF.

The chain couples TRBV5-6 to TRBJ1-1; 7 nucleotides match TRBD1. This CDR3 region has 15 residues. The junction had 8 bases not matched to a gene; V was cut back by 4 bases and J by 2 bases. The germline gives CDR1 SGHDT, CDR2 YYEEEE. CDR3 loop: CASSPRDRPNTEAFF. The DNA for the CDR3 is TGTGCCAGCAGCCCGCGGGACAGACCCAACACTGAAGCTTTCTTT.

The chain links TRBV18 to TRBJ1-5, with no clear D. V was shortened by 6 bases and J by 7 bases, with 13 bases between the two germline ends. Germline V CDR1 and CDR2: KGHSH, LQKENI. The CDR3 runs to 13 residues. CDR3: CASSPTLTQPQHF. In DNA form, the CDR3 reads TGTGCCAGCTCGCCTACCCTTACCCAGCCCCAGCATTTT.

This clone came up a few times. The chain employs TRBV12-3 or TRBV12-4 and TRBJ1-2; weak D call: TRBD1 (6 bases). This CDR3 is built from 13 residues. The V end lost 5 bases, the J end lost 5 bases, and 12 bases lay between the germline ends. The chain's CDR3 is CASSLTGFYGYTF. As DNA, the CDR3 is TGTGCCAGCAGTCTTACAGGGTTTTATGGCTACACCTTC.

The chain links TRBV7-2 to TRBJ2-7; D gene unclear. This CDR3 contains 11 residues. Germline V lookup: CDR1 SGHTA, CDR2 FQGNSA. V shed 5 bases and J shed 3 bases, with 5 bases lying between them. This chain's CDR3 is CASSLSYEQYF. The CDR3, as DNA: TGTGCCAGCAGCCTCAGCTACGAGCAGTACTTC.

The chain is built from TRBV4-1 and TRBJ2-2; D perhaps matches TRBD2 (5 bases). The germline V gene has CDR1 MGHRA and CDR2 YSYEKL. Trimming shortened V by 4 bases and J by 6 bases, and 21 bases separated the two germline ends. CDR3 length: 17 amino acids. Written as DNA, the CDR3 is TGCGCCAGCAGCCGCCCTGTTAAGGCAGCGGAAGCCGGGGAGCTGTTTTTT. It codes for CASSRPVKAAEAGELFF.

This clone was seen at least ten times. This rearrangement joins TRBV19 to TRBJ2-3; 7 nucleotides agree with TRBD1. V was pared by 8 bases and J by 2 bases, with 7 bases of the junction left unmatched. CDR1 is LNHDA and CDR2 is SQIVND in the germline V gene (reference sequence). The CDR3 runs 14 residues. CDR3 amino acids: CASGDRVFTDTQYF. CDR3 coding DNA: TGTGCCAGTGGAGACAGGGTCTTCACAGATACGCAGTATTTT.

V gene TRBV5-1 combines with J gene TRBJ2-2, with a weak D call TRBD2 (6 bases). CDR1 and CDR2 (germline): SGHRS, YFSETQ. Trimming shortened V by 0 bases and J by 6 bases, and 12 bases separated the two germline ends. The CDR3 extends over 15 amino acids. The CDR3 sequence: CASSLGGISAGELFF. The CDR3 DNA is TGCGCCAGCAGCTTGGGCGGGATAAGCGCCGGGGAGCTGTTTTTT.

There are a few counts of this clone. This chain joins TRBV2 and TRBJ2-7; 8 bases line up with TRBD1. The CDR3 covers 13 residues. Germline CDR1 reads SNHLY; CDR2 reads FYNNEI. V was clipped by 4 bases and J by 3 bases; unmatched bases: 2. The CDR3 reads CASSGGQGYEQYF. The DNA for the CDR3 is TGTGCCAGCAGTGGAGGACAGGGCTACGAGCAGTACTTC.

The rearrangement joins TRBV18 to TRBJ1-6; 7 bases fit TRBD1. CDR3 length: 14 residues. Trimming removed 2 bases from V and 8 bases from J; junction bases left unmatched: 3. The germline V gene has CDR1 KGHSH and CDR2 LQKENI. CDR3: CASSPSRGDSPLHF. DNA of the CDR3: TGTGCCAGCTCACCAAGCAGGGGGGATTCACCCCTCCACTTT.

This chain connects TRBV12-5 to TRBJ1-1; 7 nucleotides agree with TRBD1. CDR1 and CDR2 from the germline V gene are LGHNT and FRNRAP. CDR3 length: 12 amino acids. J was trimmed by 12 bases and V by 3 bases; bases with no gene match: 7. The CDR3 nucleotides read TGTGCTAGTGGTTTCGGGTCAGGGGGATCTTTCTTT. Protein sequence: CASGFGSGGSFF.

V and J are TRBV2 and TRBJ2-3, with D maybe TRBD1 (5 bases). Germline V gene lookup returns CDR1 SNHLY and CDR2 FYNNEI. The CDR3 has 14 residues. Trimming took 4 bases from V and 7 from J, leaving 15 bases between them. As DNA, the CDR3 is TGTGCCAGCAGTGTTAGTCAGGGTCGGAATACGCAGTATTTT. It specifies CASSVSQGRNTQYF. Looking up the rest from reference TRBV2 and TRBJ2-3 gives the full variable domain: EPEVTQTPSHQVTQMGQEVILRCVPISNHLYFYWYRQILGQKVEFLVSFYNNEISEKSEIFDDQFSVERPDGSNFTLKIRSTKLEDSAMYFCASSVSQGRNTQYFGPGTRLTVL.